The entry below describes one T cell receptor (beta chain). Its antigen remains unidentified. This record comes from a study of Ad26.COV2.S vaccination and SARS-CoV-2 variants. Across the study: Among those in the COV1001 Ad26.COV2.S trial arm was the donor. Intramuscularly, Ad26.COV2.S was given either once or twice, 56 days apart.

As for treatment: some 19 received Ad26.COV2.S at low or high dose, single or two shots; about 5 received placebo; per-sample allocation not given. Sampling occurred on day 63 after the first vaccine or placebo injection. Only in-frame clones appear in the TCRdb table, and some are missing; sequencing was by immunoSEQ multiplex PCR. The sample holds under 250,000 clones, around 88% seen once. Study-level points and caveats: Vaccinees displayed broader spike-specific TCR repertoires than placebo recipients.

This receptor was taken from a person aged 18-65 years who received the Ad26.COV2.S COVID-19 vaccine or a placebo. Sequences were derived from peripheral blood, sampled in a trial of Ad26.COV2.S vaccine versus placebo.

In DNA, the CDR3 is TGTGCCAGCTCACCTCTCCCCCGGGACGGACCTTCCTACAATGAGCAGTTCTTC. This sequence encodes CASSPLPRDGPSYNEQFF. The chain links TRBV18 to TRBJ2-1; either TRBD1 or TRBD2 may fit D (5 bases each). Germline loops: CDR1 KGHSH, CDR2 LQKENI. Trimming shortened V by 3 bases and J by 1 base, and 19 bases separated the two germline ends. This CDR3 has 18 amino acids.